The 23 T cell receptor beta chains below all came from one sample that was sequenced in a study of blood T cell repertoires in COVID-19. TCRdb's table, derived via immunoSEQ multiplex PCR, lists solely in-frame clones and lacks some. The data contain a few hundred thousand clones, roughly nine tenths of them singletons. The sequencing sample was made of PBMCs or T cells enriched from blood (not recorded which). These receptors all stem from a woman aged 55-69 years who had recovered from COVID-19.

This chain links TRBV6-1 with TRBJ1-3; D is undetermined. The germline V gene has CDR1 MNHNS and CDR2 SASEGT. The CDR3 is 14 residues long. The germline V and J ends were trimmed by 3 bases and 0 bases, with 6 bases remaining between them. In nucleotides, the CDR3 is TGTGCCAGCAGTGACAGATACTCTGGAAACACCATATATTTT. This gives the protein CASSDRYSGNTIYF.

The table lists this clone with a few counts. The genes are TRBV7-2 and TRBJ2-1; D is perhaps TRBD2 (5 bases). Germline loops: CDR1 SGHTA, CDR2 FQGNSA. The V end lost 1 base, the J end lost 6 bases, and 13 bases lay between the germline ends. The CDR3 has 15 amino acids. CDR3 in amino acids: CASSLGNGMGNEQFF. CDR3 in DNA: TGTGCCAGCAGCTTAGGTAACGGGATGGGCAATGAGCAGTTCTTC.

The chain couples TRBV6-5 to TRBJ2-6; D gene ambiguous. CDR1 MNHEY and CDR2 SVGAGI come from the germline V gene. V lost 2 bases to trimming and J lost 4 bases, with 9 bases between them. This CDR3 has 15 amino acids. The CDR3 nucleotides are TGTGCCAGCAGTTACGACTCTCTGGGGGCCAACGTCCTGACTTTC. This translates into CASSYDSLGANVLTF.

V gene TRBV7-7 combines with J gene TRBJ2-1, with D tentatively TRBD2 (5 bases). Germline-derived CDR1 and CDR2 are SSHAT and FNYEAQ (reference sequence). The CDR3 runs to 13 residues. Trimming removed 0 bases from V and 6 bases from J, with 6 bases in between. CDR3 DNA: TGTGCCAGCAGCTTAGCCCGGGGCAATGAGCAGTTCTTC. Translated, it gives CASSLARGNEQFF. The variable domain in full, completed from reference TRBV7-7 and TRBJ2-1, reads GAGVSQSPRYKVTKRGQDVTLRCDPISSHATLYWYQQALGQGPEFLTYFNYEAQPDKSGLPSDRFSAERPEGSISTLTIQRTEQRDSAMYRCASSLARGNEQFFGPGTRLTVL.

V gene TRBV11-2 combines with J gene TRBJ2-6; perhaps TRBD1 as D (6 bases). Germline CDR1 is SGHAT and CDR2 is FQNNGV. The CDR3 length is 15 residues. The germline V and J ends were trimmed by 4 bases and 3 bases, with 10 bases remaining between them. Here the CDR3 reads CASSSTGSGANVLTF. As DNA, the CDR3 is TGTGCCAGCAGCTCTACAGGGAGTGGGGCCAACGTCCTGACTTTC.

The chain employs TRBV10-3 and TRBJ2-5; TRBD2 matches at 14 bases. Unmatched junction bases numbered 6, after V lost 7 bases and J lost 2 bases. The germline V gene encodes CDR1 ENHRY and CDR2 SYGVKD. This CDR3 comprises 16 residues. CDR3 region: CAITSGLAGAQETQYF. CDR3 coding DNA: TGTGCCATCACCTCGGGACTAGCGGGGGCACAAGAGACCCAGTACTTC.

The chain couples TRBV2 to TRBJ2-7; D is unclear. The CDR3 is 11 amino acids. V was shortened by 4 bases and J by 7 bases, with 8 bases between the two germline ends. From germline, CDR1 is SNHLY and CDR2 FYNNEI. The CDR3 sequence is CASSVSGEQYF. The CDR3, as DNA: TGTGCCAGCAGTGTTTCCGGGGAGCAGTACTTC.

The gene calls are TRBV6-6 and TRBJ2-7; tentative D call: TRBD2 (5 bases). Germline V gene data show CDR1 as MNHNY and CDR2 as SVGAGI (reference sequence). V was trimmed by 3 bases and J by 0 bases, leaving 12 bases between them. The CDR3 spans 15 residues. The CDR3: CASSYTAGPSYEQYF. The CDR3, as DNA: TGTGCCAGCAGTTATACGGCGGGTCCCTCCTACGAGCAGTACTTC.

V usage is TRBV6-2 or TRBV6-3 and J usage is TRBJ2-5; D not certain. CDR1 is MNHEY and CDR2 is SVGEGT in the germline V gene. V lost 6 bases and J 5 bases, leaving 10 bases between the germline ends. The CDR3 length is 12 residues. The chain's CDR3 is CASSSRQETQYF. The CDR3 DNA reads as TGTGCCAGCAGCTCCCGCCAGGAGACCCAGTACTTC.

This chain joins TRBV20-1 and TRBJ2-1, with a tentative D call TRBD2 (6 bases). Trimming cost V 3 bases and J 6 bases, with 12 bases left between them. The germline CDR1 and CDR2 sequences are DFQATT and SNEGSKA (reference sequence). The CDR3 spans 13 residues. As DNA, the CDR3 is TGCAGTGCTAGTCAATCGGGGGTCAATGAGCAGTTCTTC. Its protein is CSASQSGVNEQFF.

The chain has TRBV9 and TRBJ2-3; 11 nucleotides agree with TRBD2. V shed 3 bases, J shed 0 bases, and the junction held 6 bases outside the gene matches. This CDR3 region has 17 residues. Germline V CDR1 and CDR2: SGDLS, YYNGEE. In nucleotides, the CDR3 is TGTGCCAGCAGCGAGACTAGCGGGGCTTCTAGCACAGATACGCAGTATTTT. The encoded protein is CASSETSGASSTDTQYF.

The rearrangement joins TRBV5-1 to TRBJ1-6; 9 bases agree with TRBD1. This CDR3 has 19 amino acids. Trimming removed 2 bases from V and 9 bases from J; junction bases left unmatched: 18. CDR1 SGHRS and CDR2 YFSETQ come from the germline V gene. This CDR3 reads CASSLNPPVQGALISPLHF. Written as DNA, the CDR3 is TGCGCCAGCAGCTTAAACCCCCCGGTACAGGGGGCGCTGATTTCACCCCTCCACTTT.

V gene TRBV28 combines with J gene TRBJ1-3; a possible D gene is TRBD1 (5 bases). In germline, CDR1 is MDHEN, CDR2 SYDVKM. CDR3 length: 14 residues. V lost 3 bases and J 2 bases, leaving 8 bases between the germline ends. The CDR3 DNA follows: TGTGCCAGCAGTTTGGTCAGGGCTGGAAACACCATATATTTT. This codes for CASSLVRAGNTIYF. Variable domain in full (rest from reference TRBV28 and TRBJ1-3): DVKVTQSSRYLVKRTGEKVFLECVQDMDHENMFWYRQDPGLGLRLIYFSYDVKMKEKGDIPEGYSVSREKKERFSLILESASTNQTSMYLCASSLVRAGNTIYFGEGSWLTVV.

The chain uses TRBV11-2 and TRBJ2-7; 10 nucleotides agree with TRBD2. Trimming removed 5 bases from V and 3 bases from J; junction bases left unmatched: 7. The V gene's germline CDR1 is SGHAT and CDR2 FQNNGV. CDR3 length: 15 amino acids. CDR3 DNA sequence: TGTGCCAGCAGCCTTAGCGGGGGGAACCTCTACGAGCAGTACGTC. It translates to CASSLSGGNLYEQYV.

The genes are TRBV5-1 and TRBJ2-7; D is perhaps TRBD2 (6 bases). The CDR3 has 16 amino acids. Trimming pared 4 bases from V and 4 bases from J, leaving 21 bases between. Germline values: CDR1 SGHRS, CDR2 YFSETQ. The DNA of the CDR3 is TGCGCCAGCAGCCCCACGGGGCAGGGACTCTCATACGAGCAGTACGTC. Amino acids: CASSPTGQGLSYEQYV.

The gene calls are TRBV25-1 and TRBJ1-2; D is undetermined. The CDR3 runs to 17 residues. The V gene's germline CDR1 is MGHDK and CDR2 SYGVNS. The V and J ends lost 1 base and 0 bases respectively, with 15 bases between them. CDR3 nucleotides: TGTGCCAGCAGTGAATGGGAGCCTGCCACAGCTAACTATGGCTACACCTTC. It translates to CASSEWEPATANYGYTF.

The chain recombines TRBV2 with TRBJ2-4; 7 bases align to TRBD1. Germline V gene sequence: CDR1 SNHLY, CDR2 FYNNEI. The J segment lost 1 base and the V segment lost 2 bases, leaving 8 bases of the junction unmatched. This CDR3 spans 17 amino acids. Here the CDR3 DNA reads TGTGCCAGCAGTGAAACGGGACAGCCAGGGGCCAAAAACATTCAGTACTTC. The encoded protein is CASSETGQPGAKNIQYF.

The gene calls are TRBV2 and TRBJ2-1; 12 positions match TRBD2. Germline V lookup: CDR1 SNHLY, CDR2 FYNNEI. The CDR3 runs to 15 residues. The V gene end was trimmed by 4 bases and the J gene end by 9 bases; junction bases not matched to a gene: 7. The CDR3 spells CASSGLAGDVGEQFF. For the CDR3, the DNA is TGTGCCAGCAGTGGACTAGCGGGGGACGTGGGTGAGCAGTTCTTC.

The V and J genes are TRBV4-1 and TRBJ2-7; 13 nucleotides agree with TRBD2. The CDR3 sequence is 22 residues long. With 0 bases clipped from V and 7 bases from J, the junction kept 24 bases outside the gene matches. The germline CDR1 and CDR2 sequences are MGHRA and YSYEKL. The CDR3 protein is CASSQESVRTSGGPGGLREQYF. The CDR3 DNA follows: TGCGCCAGCAGCCAAGAATCCGTAAGGACTAGCGGGGGTCCCGGTGGTTTACGTGAGCAGTACTTC.

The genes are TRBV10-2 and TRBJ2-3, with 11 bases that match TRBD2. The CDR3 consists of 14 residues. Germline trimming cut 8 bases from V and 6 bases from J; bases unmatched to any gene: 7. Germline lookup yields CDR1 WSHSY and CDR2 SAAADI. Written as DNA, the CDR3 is TGCGCCAGCTTTAGCGGGGGGGCACGTGATACGCAGTATTTT. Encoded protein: CASFSGGARDTQYF.

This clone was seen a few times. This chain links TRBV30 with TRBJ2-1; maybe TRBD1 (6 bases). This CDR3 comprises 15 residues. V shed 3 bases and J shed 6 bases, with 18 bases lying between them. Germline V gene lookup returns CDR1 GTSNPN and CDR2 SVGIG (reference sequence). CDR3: CAWRGIGQGFNEQFF. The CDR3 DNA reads TGTGCCTGGAGGGGAATCGGGCAGGGGTTCAATGAGCAGTTCTTC.

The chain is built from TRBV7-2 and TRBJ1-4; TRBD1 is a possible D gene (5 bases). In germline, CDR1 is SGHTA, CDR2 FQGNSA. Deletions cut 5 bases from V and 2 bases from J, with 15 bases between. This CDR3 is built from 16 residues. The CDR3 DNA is TGTGCCAGCAGCCTCTACAGCGGGGGGACTAATGAAAAACTGTTTTTT. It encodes CASSLYSGGTNEKLFF.

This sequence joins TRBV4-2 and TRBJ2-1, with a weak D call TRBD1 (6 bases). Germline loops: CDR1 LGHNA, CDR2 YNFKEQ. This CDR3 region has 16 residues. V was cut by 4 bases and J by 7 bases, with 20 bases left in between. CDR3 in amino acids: CASSPPVVGAKNEQFF. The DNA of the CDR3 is TGTGCCAGCAGCCCTCCGGTTGTGGGGGCTAAGAATGAGCAGTTCTTC.